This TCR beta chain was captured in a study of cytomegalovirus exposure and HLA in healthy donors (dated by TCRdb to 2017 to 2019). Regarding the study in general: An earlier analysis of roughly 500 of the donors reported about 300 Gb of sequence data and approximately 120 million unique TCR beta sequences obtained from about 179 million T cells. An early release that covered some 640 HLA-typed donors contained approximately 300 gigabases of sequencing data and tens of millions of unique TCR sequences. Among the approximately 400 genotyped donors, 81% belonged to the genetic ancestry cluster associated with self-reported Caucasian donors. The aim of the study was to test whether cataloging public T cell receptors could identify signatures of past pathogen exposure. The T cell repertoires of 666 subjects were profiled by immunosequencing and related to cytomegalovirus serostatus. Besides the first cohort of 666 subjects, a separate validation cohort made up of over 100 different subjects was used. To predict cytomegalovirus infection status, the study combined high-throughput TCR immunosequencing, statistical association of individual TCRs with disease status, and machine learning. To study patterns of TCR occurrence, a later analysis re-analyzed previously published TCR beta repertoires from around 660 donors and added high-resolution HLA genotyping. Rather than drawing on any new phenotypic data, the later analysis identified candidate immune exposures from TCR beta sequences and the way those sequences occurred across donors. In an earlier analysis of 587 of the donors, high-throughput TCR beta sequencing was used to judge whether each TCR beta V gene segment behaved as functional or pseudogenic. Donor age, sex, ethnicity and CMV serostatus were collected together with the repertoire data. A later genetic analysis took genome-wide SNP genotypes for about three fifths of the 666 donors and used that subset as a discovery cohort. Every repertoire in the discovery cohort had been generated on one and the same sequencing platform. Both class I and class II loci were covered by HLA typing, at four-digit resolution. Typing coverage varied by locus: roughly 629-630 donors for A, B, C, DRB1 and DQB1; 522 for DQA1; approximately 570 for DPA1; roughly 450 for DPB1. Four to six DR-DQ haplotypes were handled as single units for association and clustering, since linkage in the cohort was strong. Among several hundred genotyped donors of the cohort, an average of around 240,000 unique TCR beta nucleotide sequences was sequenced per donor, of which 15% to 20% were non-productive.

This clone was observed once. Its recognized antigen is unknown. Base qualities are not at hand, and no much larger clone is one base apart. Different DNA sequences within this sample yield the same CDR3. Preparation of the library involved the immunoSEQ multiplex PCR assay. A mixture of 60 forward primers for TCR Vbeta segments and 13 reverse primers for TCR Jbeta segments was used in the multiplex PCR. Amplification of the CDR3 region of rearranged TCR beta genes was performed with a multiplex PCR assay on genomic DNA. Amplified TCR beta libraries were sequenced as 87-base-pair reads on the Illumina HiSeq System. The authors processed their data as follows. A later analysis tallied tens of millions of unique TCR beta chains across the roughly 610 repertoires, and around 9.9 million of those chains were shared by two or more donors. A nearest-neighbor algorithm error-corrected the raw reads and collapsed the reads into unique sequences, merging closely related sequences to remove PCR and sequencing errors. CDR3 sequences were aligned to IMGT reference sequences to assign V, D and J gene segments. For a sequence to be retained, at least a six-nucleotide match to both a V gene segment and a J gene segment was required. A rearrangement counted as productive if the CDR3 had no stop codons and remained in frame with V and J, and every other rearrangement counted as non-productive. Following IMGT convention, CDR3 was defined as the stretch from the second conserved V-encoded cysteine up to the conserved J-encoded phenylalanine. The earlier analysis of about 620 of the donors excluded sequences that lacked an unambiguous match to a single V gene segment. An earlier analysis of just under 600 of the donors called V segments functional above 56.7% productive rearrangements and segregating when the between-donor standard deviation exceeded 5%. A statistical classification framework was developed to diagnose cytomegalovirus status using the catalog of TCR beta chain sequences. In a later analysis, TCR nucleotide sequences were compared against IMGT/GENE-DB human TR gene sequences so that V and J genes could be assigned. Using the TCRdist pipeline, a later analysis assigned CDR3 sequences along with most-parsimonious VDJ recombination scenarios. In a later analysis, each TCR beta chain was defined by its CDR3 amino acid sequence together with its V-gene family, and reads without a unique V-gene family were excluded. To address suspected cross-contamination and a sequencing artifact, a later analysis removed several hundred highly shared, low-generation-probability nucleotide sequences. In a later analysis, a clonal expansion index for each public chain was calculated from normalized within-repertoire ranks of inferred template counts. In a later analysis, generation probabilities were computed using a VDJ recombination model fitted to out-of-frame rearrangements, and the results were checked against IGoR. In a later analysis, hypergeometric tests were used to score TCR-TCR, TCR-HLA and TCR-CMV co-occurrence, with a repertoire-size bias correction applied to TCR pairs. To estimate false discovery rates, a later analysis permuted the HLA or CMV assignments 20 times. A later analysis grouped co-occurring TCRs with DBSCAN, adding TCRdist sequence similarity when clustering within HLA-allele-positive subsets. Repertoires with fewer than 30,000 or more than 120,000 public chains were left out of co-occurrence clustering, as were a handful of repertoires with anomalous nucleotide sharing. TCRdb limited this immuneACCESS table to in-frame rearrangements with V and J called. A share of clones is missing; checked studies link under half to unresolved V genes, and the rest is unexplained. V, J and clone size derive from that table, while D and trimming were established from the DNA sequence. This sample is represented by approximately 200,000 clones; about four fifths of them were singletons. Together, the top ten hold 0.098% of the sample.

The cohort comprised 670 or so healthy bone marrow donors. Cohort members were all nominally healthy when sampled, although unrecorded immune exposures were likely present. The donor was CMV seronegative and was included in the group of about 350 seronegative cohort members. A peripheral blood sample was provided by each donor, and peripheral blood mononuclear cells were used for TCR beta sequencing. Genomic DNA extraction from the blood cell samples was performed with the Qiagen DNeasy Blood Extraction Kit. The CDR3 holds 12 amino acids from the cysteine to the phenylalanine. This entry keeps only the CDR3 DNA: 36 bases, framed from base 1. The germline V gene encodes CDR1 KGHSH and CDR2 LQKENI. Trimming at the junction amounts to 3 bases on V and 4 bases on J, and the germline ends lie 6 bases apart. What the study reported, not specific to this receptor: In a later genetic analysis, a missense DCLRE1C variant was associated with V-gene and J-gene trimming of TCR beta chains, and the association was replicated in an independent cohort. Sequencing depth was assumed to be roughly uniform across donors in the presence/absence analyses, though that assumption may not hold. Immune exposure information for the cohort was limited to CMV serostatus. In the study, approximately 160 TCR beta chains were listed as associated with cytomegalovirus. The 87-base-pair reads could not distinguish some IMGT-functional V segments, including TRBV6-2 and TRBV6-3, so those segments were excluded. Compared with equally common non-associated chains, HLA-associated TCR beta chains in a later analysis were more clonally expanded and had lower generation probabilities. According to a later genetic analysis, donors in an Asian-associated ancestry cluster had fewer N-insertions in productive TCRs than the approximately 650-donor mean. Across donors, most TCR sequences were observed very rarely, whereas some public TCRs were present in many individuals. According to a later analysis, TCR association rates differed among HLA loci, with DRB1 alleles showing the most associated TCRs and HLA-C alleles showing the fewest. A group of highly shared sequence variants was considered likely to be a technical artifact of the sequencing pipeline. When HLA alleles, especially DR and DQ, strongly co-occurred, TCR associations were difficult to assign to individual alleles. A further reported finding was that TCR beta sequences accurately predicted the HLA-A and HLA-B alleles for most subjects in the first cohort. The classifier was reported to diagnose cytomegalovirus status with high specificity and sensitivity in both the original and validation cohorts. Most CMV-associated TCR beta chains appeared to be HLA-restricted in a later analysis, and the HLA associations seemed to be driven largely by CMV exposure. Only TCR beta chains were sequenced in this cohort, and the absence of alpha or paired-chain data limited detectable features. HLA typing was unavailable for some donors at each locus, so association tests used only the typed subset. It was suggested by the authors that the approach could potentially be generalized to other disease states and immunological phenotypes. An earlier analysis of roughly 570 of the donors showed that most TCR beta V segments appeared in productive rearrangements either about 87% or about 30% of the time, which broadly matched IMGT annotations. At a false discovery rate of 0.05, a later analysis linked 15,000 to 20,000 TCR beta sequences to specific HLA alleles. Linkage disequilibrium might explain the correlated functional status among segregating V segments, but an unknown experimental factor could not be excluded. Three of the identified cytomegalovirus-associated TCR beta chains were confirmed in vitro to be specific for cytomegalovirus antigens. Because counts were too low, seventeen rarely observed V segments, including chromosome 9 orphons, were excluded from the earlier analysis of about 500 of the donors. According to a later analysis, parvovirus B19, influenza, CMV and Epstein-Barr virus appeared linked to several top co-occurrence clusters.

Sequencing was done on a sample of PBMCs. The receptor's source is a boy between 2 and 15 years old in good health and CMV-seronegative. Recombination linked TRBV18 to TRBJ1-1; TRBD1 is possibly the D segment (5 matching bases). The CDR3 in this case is CASSPGLTEAFF. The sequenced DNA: TGTGCCAGCTCACCGGGACTCACTGAAGCTTTCTTT.